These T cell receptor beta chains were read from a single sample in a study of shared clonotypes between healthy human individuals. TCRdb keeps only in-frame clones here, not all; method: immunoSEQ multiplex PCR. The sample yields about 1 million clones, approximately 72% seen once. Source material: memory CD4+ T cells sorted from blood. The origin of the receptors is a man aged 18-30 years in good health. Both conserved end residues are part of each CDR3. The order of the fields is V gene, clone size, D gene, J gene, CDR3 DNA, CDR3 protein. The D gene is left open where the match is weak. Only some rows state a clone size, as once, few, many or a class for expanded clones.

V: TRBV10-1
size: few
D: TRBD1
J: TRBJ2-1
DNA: TGCGCCAGCAGTGAGAAGGTTGCAGGGGGCCGGGATGAGCAGTTCTTC
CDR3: CASSEKVAGGRDEQFF

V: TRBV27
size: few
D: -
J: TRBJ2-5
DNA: TGTGCCAGCAGTTTACGTCTAGGGGGTTCGGAGACCCAGTACTTC
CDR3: CASSLRLGGSETQYF

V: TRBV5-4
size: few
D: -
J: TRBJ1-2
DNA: TGTGCCAGCAGCTTGACGGGGGGAGCTAACTATGGCTACACCTTC
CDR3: CASSLTGGANYGYTF

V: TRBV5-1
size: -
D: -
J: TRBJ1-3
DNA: TGCGCCAGCAGATCAGGGGTTGGAAACACCATATATTTT
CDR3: CASRSGVGNTIYF

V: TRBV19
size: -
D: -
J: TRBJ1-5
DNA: TGTGCCAGTAGTATAGGGACAGCTAGCAATCAGCCCCAGCATTTT
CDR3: CASSIGTASNQPQHF

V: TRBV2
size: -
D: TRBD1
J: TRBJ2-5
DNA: TGTGCCAGCAGTGTCCAGACAGGGGGCGCCGGTGAGACCCAGTACTTC
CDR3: CASSVQTGGAGETQYF

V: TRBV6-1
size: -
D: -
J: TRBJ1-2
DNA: TGTGCCAGCAGTGGAACAGCTTACGGGGGCTACACCTTC
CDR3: CASSGTAYGGYTF

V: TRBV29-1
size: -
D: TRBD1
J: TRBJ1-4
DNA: TGCAGCGTTGAGGAAAGACAGGGGATAAAAAAACTGTTTTTT
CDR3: CSVEERQGIKKLFF

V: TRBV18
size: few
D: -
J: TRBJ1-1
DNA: TGTGCCAGCTCACTTGCGAAGGAAGGTACTGAAGCTTTCTTT
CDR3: CASSLAKEGTEAFF

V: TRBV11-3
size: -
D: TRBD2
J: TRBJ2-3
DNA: TGTGCCAGCAGCTTATTTGGGACTAGCGGCTCAGATACGCAGTATTTT
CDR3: CASSLFGTSGSDTQYF

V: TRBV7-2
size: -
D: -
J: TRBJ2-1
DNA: TGTGCCAGCAGCTTATCCTACAATGAGCAGTTCTTC
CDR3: CASSLSYNEQFF

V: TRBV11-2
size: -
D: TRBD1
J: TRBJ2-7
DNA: TGTGCCAGCAGAGCAGGGACAGGCGTCTACGAGCAGTACTTC
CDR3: CASRAGTGVYEQYF

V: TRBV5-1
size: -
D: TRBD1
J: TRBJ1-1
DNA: TGCGCCAGCAGCCCCGGGTGGACAGGGATTGTGTCCACTGAAGCTTTCTTT
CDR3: CASSPGWTGIVSTEAFF

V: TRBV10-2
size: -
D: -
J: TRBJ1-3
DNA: TGCGCCAGCAGTGAGGCTGGGGGCAGCGGAAACACCATATATTTT
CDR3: CASSEAGGSGNTIYF

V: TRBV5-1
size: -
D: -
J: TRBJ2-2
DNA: TGCGCCAGCAGCTTGAACCGGGCCGGGGAGCTGTTTTTT
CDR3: CASSLNRAGELFF

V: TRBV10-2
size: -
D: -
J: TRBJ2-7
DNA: TGCGCCAGCAGGGGGGCTCGGGTGTGGGACGAGCAGTACTTC
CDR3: CASRGARVWDEQYF

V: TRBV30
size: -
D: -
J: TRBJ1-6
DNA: TGTGCCTGGCGTCTGAGCTCCTATAATTCACCCCTCCACTTT
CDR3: CAWRLSSYNSPLHF

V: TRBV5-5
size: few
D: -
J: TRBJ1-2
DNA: TGTGCCAGCAGCTCCCAGGGAAGCCTTAACTATGGCTACACCTTC
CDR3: CASSSQGSLNYGYTF

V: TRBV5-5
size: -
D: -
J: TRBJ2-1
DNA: TGTGCCAGCAGCCCCCATACTAGCTACGGTGAGCAGTTCTTC
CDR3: CASSPHTSYGEQFF

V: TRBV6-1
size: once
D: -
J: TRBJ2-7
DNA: TGTGCCAGCAGTGAAGCGCTAAAGGGTACCTACGAGCAGTACTTC
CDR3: CASSEALKGTYEQYF

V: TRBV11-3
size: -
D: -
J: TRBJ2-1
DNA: TGTGCCAGCAGCTTGTTAGGACACGACGGTGAGCAGTTCTTC
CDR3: CASSLLGHDGEQFF

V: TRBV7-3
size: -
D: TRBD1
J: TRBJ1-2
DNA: TGTGCCAGCAGCCCAAACACAGGGGGCCTGAGTGGCTACACCTTC
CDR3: CASSPNTGGLSGYTF

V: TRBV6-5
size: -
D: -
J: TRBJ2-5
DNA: TGTGCCAGCAGTTACACATGGACGGACCGGGAGACCCAGTACTTC
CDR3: CASSYTWTDRETQYF

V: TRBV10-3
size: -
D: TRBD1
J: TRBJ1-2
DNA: TGTGCCATCAGGTCCGGGACAGGGGACTATGGCTACACCTTC
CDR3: CAIRSGTGDYGYTF

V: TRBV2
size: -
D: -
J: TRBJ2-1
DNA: TGTGCCAGCAGTGAAGCGGGCAATGAGCAGTTCTTC
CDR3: CASSEAGNEQFF

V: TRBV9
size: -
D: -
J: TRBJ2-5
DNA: TGTGCCAGCAGCGTAGGCCGGATGGAGACCCAGTACTTC
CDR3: CASSVGRMETQYF

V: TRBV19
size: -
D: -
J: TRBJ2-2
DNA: TGTGCCAGTACAGTCAGGGTGGCCGGGGAGCTGTTTTTT
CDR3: CASTVRVAGELFF

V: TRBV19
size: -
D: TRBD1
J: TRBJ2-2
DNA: TGTGCCAGTAGTATTCGGGACAGGCTCACCGGGGAGCTGTTTTTT
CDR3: CASSIRDRLTGELFF

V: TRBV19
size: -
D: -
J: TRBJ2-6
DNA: TGTGCCAGTAGTATAGTTGCCCCTGGGGCCAACGTCCTGACTTTC
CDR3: CASSIVAPGANVLTF

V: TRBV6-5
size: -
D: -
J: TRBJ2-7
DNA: TGTGCCAGCAGTTACTCGACTGGCAGCTCATCCTACGAGCAGTACTTC
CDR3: CASSYSTGSSSYEQYF

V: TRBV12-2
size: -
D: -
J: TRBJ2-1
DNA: TGTGCAAGTCGCTTAGGGATAGGGAGCTCCTACAATGAGCAGTTCTTC
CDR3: CASRLGIGSSYNEQFF

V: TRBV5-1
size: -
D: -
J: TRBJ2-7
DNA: TGCGCCAGCAGCTTGCGTGATGGGGGAGAGCAGTACTTC
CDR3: CASSLRDGGEQYF

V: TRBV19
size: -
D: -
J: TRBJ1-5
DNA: TGTGCCAGTATTATAAAGGGTTTCGGGCAGCCCCAGCATTTT
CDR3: CASIIKGFGQPQHF

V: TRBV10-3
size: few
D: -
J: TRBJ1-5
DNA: TGTGCCATCAGTGAGTTTCCGGATAGCAATCAGCCCCAGCATTTT
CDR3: CAISEFPDSNQPQHF

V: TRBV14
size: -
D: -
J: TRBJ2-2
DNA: TGTGCCAGCAGCCCCCAGACAGCCGGGGAGCTGTTTTTT
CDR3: CASSPQTAGELFF

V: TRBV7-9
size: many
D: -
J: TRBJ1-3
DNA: TGTGCCAGCAGCTTAGTCTACGGGGTCACTGGAAACACCATATATTTT
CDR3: CASSLVYGVTGNTIYF

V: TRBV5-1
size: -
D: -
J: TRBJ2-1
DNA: TGCGCCAGCAGCCAGGACCCGTACGTCAACAATGAGCAGTTCTTC
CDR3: CASSQDPYVNNEQFF

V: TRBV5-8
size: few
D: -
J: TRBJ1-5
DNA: TGTGCCAGCAGCTTCGAGCCAGGTCCCCAGCATTTT
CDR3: CASSFEPGPQHF

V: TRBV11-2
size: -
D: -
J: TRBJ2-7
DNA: TGTGCCAGCAGCATCACGGACGCCTCCTACGAGCAGTACTTC
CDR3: CASSITDASYEQYF

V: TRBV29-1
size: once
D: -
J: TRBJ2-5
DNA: TGCAGCGTTGAAGATCCTGGAGAGACCCAGTACTTC
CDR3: CSVEDPGETQYF

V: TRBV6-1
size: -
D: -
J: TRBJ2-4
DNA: TGTGCCAGCAGTGTTGGGACGGGGAAAAACATTCAGTACTTC
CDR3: CASSVGTGKNIQYF